Following are 32 T cell receptor beta chains from one sample sequenced in a study of identical twins. TCRdb reanalysed the 5' RACE reads using MiXCR and keeps one entry per CDR3 protein. The sample includes 400,000 to 500,000 distinct CDR3 sequences, approximately 17% of them seen just once. Material for sequencing was naive T cells sorted from blood. The receptor set was obtained from a man aged 45-65 years in good health.

There are a few counts of this clonotype. V usage is TRBV28 and J usage is TRBJ1-2, with D maybe TRBD1 (5 bases). The CDR3 length is 16 residues. CDR1 is MDHEN, CDR2 SYDVKM, per germline. The V gene lost 1 base and the J gene lost 14 bases, with 26 bases spanning the gap. CDR3 sequence: CASSLSSVTTQGAKTF. The CDR3 region has the DNA TGTGCCAGCAGTTTATCCTCCGTCACCACTCAGGGAGCGAAAACCTTC.

This clonotype was seen a handful of times. The chain is built from TRBV4-3 and TRBJ1-5; D remains unclear. Trimming cost V 2 bases and J 6 bases, with 8 bases left between them. The CDR3 has 13 residues. Per the germline V gene, CDR1 is LGHNA and CDR2 is YSLEER. CDR3 nucleotides: TGCGCCAGCAGCCAATCCGAGGCTCAGCCCCAGCATTTT. It is translated as CASSQSEAQPQHF.

CDR3 loop: CASSASLIGELFF. The CDR3 DNA is TGTGCCAGCAGCGCGTCGCTAATAGGGGAGCTGTTTTTT. The chain joins TRBV12-3 or TRBV12-4 to TRBJ2-2; D gene ambiguous. This CDR3 region has 13 residues. V lost 6 bases and J lost 8, with 13 bases in between.

This chain uses TRBV4-3 with TRBJ2-6; no clear D. Germline V gene data show CDR1 as LGHNA and CDR2 as YSLEER. The ends were cut back, 1 base at V and 0 bases at J, with 4 bases in the middle. The CDR3 sequence is 15 residues long. CDR3 sequence (DNA): TGCGCCAGCAGCCAAGTCCTCTCTGGGGCCAACGTCCTGACTTTC. It yields the protein CASSQVLSGANVLTF.

This clonotype was counted ten times or more. The CDR3: CASSPSKGQSYEQYF. CDR3 DNA: TGTGCCAGCAGCCCCTCAAAGGGACAGTCATACGAGCAGTACTTC. The chain links TRBV4-2 to TRBJ2-7; 7 nucleotides align to TRBD1. V shed 4 bases, J shed 4 bases, and the junction held 10 bases outside the gene matches. The CDR3 has 15 amino acids. CDR1 and CDR2 from the germline V gene are LGHNA and YNFKEQ.

This clonotype was seen only a few times. The V gene is TRBV2, the J gene TRBJ2-2; either TRBD1 or TRBD2 may supply D (5 bases each). The CDR3 is 17 amino acids. Trimming removed 2 bases at V and 0 bases at J, with 13 bases between. From germline, CDR1 is SNHLY and CDR2 FYNNEI. This CDR3 is CASSESPGTANTGELFF. Written as DNA, the CDR3 is TGTGCCAGCAGTGAATCCCCCGGGACGGCGAACACCGGGGAGCTGTTTTTT.

The table lists this clonotype with many counts. The chain recombines TRBV7-2 with TRBJ2-2; D ambiguous. V gave up 1 base and J gave up 9 bases, with 9 bases separating them. CDR3 length: 13 amino acids. Germline CDR1 SGHTA, CDR2 FQGNSA. The CDR3, as DNA: TGTGCCAGCAGCTTAGGGACGTACCGGGAGCTGTTTTTT. It is translated as CASSLGTYRELFF.

Only a few counts were recorded for this clonotype. The chain has TRBV12-3 or TRBV12-4 and TRBJ2-7; 9 nucleotides match TRBD2. With 8 bases clipped from V and 2 bases from J, the junction kept 13 bases outside the gene matches. The CDR3 spans 16 residues. CDR3 DNA: TGTGCCAGCTCCCTGGGGAGTGTAGCGGGAGCCTACGAGCAGTACTTC. Residues: CASSLGSVAGAYEQYF.

This clonotype was counted ten times or more. The rearrangement links TRBV7-9 to TRBJ2-1; possible D gene TRBD1, 6 bases. Germline CDR1 and CDR2: SEHNR and FQNEAQ (reference sequence). The CDR3 spans 15 residues. With 3 bases removed from V and 5 bases from J, the gap between germline ends came to 14 bases. Here the CDR3 reads CASSFPPGTNNEQFF. The CDR3 region has the DNA TGTGCCAGCAGCTTCCCCCCCGGGACAAACAATGAGCAGTTCTTC.

This clonotype was found many times. This sequence joins TRBV6-1 and TRBJ2-7; possibly TRBD1 or TRBD2 for D (5 bases each). The V and J ends lost 4 bases and 3 bases respectively, with 16 bases between them. This CDR3 is 15 amino acids long. CDR1 and CDR2 from the germline V gene are MNHNS and SASEGT. This CDR3 reads CASSGGSGTGYEQYF. The CDR3, as DNA: TGTGCCAGCAGTGGGGGCAGCGGAACAGGCTACGAGCAGTACTTC.

This clonotype was counted many times. The chain links TRBV6-5 to TRBJ1-1; TRBD1 is a possible D gene (5 bases). Germline lookup yields CDR1 MNHEY and CDR2 SVGAGI. V dropped 4 bases and J dropped 4 bases, with 13 bases sitting between them. This CDR3 is 14 amino acids long. CDR3 coding DNA: TGTGCCAGCAGTTGGGGGTATCGTGGCACTGAAGCTTTCTTT. Encoded protein: CASSWGYRGTEAFF.

Comment on this clonotype: A much bigger clone sits one base away, suggesting this may be a read error. This chain connects TRBV10-1 to TRBJ2-7; 9 bases line up with TRBD1. The trim removed 4 bases at V and 6 bases at J, leaving 7 bases unmatched. This CDR3 comprises 14 residues. The germline CDR1 and CDR2 sequences are WNHNN and SYGVQD (reference sequence). Written as DNA, the CDR3 is TGCGCCAGCAGTGCACCGGGACAGGGAGGCGAGCAGTACTTC. Residues: CASSAPGQGGEQYF.

The rearrangement links TRBV20-1 to TRBJ2-5; 8 bases line up with TRBD2. The CDR3 extends over 14 amino acids. CDR1 and CDR2 from the germline V gene are DFQATT and SNEGSKA (reference sequence). V lost 6 bases, J lost 5 bases, and 11 bases stayed unmatched. The CDR3 loop reads CSAHTAGGPETQYF. Here the CDR3 DNA reads TGCAGTGCCCACACGGCGGGGGGCCCGGAGACCCAGTACTTC.

This clonotype was seen a handful of times. The chain links TRBV20-1 to TRBJ2-7, with D perhaps given as TRBD1 or TRBD2 (6 bases each). Trimming cost V 6 bases and J 4 bases, with 10 bases left between them. There are 11 residues in the CDR3. CDR1 is DFQATT, CDR2 SNEGSKA, per germline (reference sequence). The CDR3 nucleotides are TGCAGTGCCATAGGGGGGTACGAGCAGTACTTC. Translated: CSAIGGYEQYF.

This clonotype was seen more than once but under ten times. The rearrangement joins TRBV4-3 to TRBJ2-2; 9 bases match TRBD1. J was trimmed by 7 bases and V by 0 bases; bases with no gene match: 3. The CDR3 totals 15 residues. Germline lookup yields CDR1 LGHNA and CDR2 YSLEER. The CDR3 loop is CASSQDRTGVGELFF. CDR3 bases: TGCGCCAGCAGCCAAGATAGGACAGGGGTCGGGGAGCTGTTTTTT.

This clonotype was found many times. This rearrangement joins TRBV11-2 to TRBJ2-5; 10 bases agree with TRBD2. V dropped 5 bases and J dropped 4; count of bases not matched to a gene: 10. This CDR3 region has 16 residues. CDR1 is SGHAT, CDR2 FQNNGV, per germline. The CDR3 is CASSPPGLAGVETQYF. The CDR3 DNA is TGTGCCAGCAGCCCCCCAGGCCTAGCGGGGGTAGAGACCCAGTACTTC.

This chain connects TRBV7-2 to TRBJ2-7, with 9 bases fitting TRBD1. V lost 5 bases, J lost 6 bases, and 5 bases stayed unmatched. This CDR3 contains 13 residues. CDR1 is SGHTA, CDR2 FQGNSA, per germline. CDR3 in DNA: TGTGCCAGCAGCACGGGACAGGGCCCCGAGCAGTACTTC. This codes for CASSTGQGPEQYF.

This chain joins TRBV20-1 and TRBJ1-1; 8 bases match TRBD1. The germline V gene encodes CDR1 DFQATT and CDR2 SNEGSKA (reference sequence). CDR3 length: 15 residues. V lost 3 bases to trimming and J lost 0 bases; unmatched junction nucleotides: 6. The CDR3 DNA sequence: TGCAGTGCTAGGGGGCAGGGGGCCTTGAACACTGAAGCTTTCTTT. Its protein is CSARGQGALNTEAFF.

In its sample, this clonotype was seen many times. The chain carries TRBV4-1 and TRBJ2-7, with D perhaps matching TRBD1 (6 bases). V lost 0 bases and J 2 bases, leaving 11 bases between the germline ends. Germline assignment: CDR1 MGHRA and CDR2 YSYEKL. This CDR3 is 15 amino acids long. CDR3 nucleotide sequence: TGCGCCAGCAGCCAAGATCGACAGGTAACCTACGAGCAGTACTTC. Protein sequence: CASSQDRQVTYEQYF.

This clonotype was found a few times. CDR3 nucleotide sequence: TGTGCCAGCAGTCAAAACAGACAGGAGGATACAGATACGCAGTATTTT. Translated: CASSQNRQEDTDTQYF. J is TRBJ2-3 and V is TRBV12-3 or TRBV12-4, with D possibly being TRBD1 (6 bases). This CDR3 comprises 16 residues. Trimming shortened V by 5 bases and J by 3 bases, and 18 bases separated the two germline ends.

This clonotype turned up a few times. The CDR3 sequence: CAISQSRRDRGGEQYF. CDR3 bases: TGTGCCATCAGCCAGAGCCGCCGCGACCGGGGGGGGGAGCAGTACTTC. The rearrangement links TRBV10-3 to TRBJ2-7; 8 bases line up with TRBD2. The length of the CDR3 is 16 residues. Germline trimming cut 6 bases from V and 7 bases from J; bases unmatched to any gene: 17. Germline V lookup: CDR1 ENHRY, CDR2 SYGVKD.

This clonotype was seen many times. V gene TRBV20-1 combines with J gene TRBJ2-3, with D perhaps given as TRBD1 or TRBD2 (6 bases each). With 0 bases removed from V and 0 bases from J, the gap between germline ends came to 16 bases. CDR3 length equals 17 residues. The germline CDR1 and CDR2 sequences are DFQATT and SNEGSKA (reference sequence). The CDR3 DNA is TGCAGTGCTAGAGATGCCGTAGGGGGGTTAAGCACAGATACGCAGTATTTT. It translates to CSARDAVGGLSTDTQYF.

This clonotype was detected many times. The J gene is TRBJ2-1, the V gene TRBV6-2 or TRBV6-3; tentatively, D is TRBD1 (5 bases). CDR3 length equals 15 residues. The V gene's germline CDR1 is MNHEY and CDR2 SVGEGT. V was cut by 5 bases and J by 1 base, with 12 bases left in between. The CDR3 protein is CASSNQGLSYNEQFF. Here the CDR3 DNA reads TGTGCCAGCAGTAACCAGGGCCTTTCCTACAATGAGCAGTTCTTC.

The chain carries TRBV20-1 and TRBJ2-3; D gene uncertain. The V end was cut by 5 bases, the J end by 1 base, with 10 bases between. CDR1 DFQATT and CDR2 SNEGSKA come from the germline V gene (reference sequence). The CDR3 loop spans 13 amino acids. CDR3: CSAFPWRTDTQYF. In DNA form, the CDR3 reads TGCAGTGCTTTCCCCTGGCGCACAGATACGCAGTATTTT.

This clonotype has only a few counts. The chain recombines TRBV6-2 or TRBV6-3 with TRBJ2-1; D tentatively fits TRBD1 or TRBD2 (5 bases each). This CDR3 comprises 15 residues. V gave up 10 bases and J gave up 2 bases, with 18 bases separating them. Germline V gene lookup returns CDR1 MNHEY and CDR2 SVGEGT. For the CDR3, the DNA is TGTGCCACTGAGGGGAAGGGTCTGACCTACAATGAGCAGTTCTTC. Protein: CATEGKGLTYNEQFF.

The chain couples TRBV20-1 to TRBJ2-5; 7 bases are shared with TRBD2. The germline gives CDR1 DFQATT, CDR2 SNEGSKA (reference sequence). The CDR3 length is 17 residues. V trimming: 1 base; J trimming: 5 bases; junction bases outside the gene matches: 16. The CDR3, as DNA: TGCAGTGCTAGAGCGTCGGGAGCGGGACCCCCCCGGGAGACCCAGTACTTC. Residues: CSARASGAGPPRETQYF.

Only a few counts were recorded for this clonotype. The rearrangement uses TRBV20-1 and TRBJ2-7, with no clear D. V shed 5 bases and J shed 0 bases, with 11 bases lying between them. The CDR3 loop spans 13 amino acids. CDR1 and CDR2 from the germline V gene are DFQATT and SNEGSKA (reference sequence). The CDR3 DNA reads TGCAGTGCTGGATCCGACTTCTCCTACGAGCAGTACTTC. As protein: CSAGSDFSYEQYF.

J is TRBJ1-1 and V is TRBV4-3; 9 positions agree with TRBD1. CDR3 length: 17 amino acids. J was trimmed by 0 bases and V by 1 base; bases with no gene match: 6. Per the germline V gene, CDR1 is LGHNA and CDR2 is YSLEER. CDR3 bases: TGCGCCAGCAGCCAAGGGAACAGGGGGCGTATGAACACTGAAGCTTTCTTT. This gives the protein CASSQGNRGRMNTEAFF.

In its sample, this clonotype was seen many times. This sequence joins TRBV12-3 or TRBV12-4 and TRBJ2-1; TRBD2 agrees at 8 bases. There are 15 residues in the CDR3. J was trimmed by 9 bases and V by 5 bases; bases with no gene match: 12. The CDR3 DNA reads TGTGCCAGCAGTCAAAGCGGGAGATACGATCGTGAGCAGTTCTTC. Translation gives CASSQSGRYDREQFF.

The V call is TRBV29-1, the J call TRBJ2-7; D possibly corresponds to TRBD1 (6 bases). Trimming cost V 3 bases and J 1 base, with 16 bases left between them. The CDR3 has 15 amino acids. Per germline, CDR1 SQVTM and CDR2 ANQGSEA. CDR3 region: CSVESRGSYSYEQYF. The CDR3 DNA reads as TGCAGCGTTGAGTCTAGGGGGTCCTATTCCTACGAGCAGTACTTC.

A note on this clonotype: This may come from a read error, since a much larger clone is one base off. In this CDR3 the conserved last residue, phenylalanine or tryptophan, is missing, so a read error is likely. This sequence joins TRBV6-5 and TRBJ2-1; 11 nucleotides line up with TRBD2. The CDR3 runs 14 residues. The V segment lost 7 bases and the J segment 7 bases; nucleotides outside the gene matches: 6. Germline lookup yields CDR1 MNHEY and CDR2 SVGAGI. DNA of the CDR3: TGTGCCAGCACTTTACTAGCGGGAGTTAATGAGCAGTTCCTC. It translates to CASTLLAGVNEQFL.

This clonotype has a count of ten or more. The chain links TRBV4-1 to TRBJ2-7; the D gene is possibly TRBD1 (6 bases). In germline, CDR1 is MGHRA, CDR2 YSYEKL. The V end lost 0 bases, the J end lost 6 bases, and 15 bases lay between the germline ends. The CDR3 runs 15 residues. The CDR3 reads CASSQDNHPGVEQYF. The CDR3 coding sequence is TGCGCCAGCAGCCAAGACAACCACCCAGGGGTCGAGCAGTACTTC.